These 14 T cell receptor beta chains share one sample of origin, sequenced in a study of CD8+ T cells in alopecia areata. Treatment indicated: oral pan-JAK inhibitor, 5-10 mg twice daily. The sequencing template was cDNA reverse transcribed from extracted RNA. Data came from immunoSEQ multiplex PCR; TCRdb stores just in-frame clones and leaves some out. The sample shows approximately 180,000 clones, about three fifths of them seen only once. Sequences were derived from CD4+ T cells sorted from blood, sampled between weeks 49 and 50, from a patient treated with tofacitinib. The receptor source for this set is a human donor with alopecia areata.

This rearrangement joins TRBV27 to TRBJ1-5; 11 positions agree with TRBD1. V lost 5 bases, J lost 4 bases, and 1 base stayed unmatched. This CDR3 comprises 14 residues. Germline lookup yields CDR1 MNHEY and CDR2 SMNVEV (reference sequence). The CDR3 bases are TGTGCCAGCAGTGGGACAGGGGGTAATCAGCCCCAGCATTTT. As protein: CASSGTGGNQPQHF.

V usage is TRBV29-1 and J usage is TRBJ1-1; TRBD1 might be the D (6 bases). Trimming cost V 7 bases and J 0 bases, with 12 bases left between them. Germline V gene sequence: CDR1 SQVTM, CDR2 ANQGSEA. This CDR3 is built from 13 residues. CDR3 coding DNA: TGCAGCGCAACAGGGACTATGAACACTGAAGCTTTCTTT. Amino acid sequence: CSATGTMNTEAFF.

Regarding this clone: Different DNA sequences within this sample yield the same CDR3. V and J are TRBV9 and TRBJ1-5; unclear D gene. The CDR3 consists of 14 residues. Germline values: CDR1 SGDLS, CDR2 YYNGEE. The V and J ends lost 1 base and 0 bases respectively, with 5 bases between them. Here the CDR3 DNA reads TGTGCCAGCAGCGTATCTTATAGCAATCAGCCCCAGCATTTT. The encoded protein is CASSVSYSNQPQHF.

J is TRBJ2-7 and V is TRBV29-1; no clear D. Trimming pared 5 bases from V and 0 bases from J, leaving 11 bases between. The CDR3 is 13 amino acids. Per the germline V gene, CDR1 is SQVTM and CDR2 is ANQGSEA. The CDR3 loop is CSVSGRSSYEQYF. The CDR3 coding sequence is TGCAGCGTTTCCGGCAGATCCTCCTACGAGCAGTACTTC.

This clone was seen only a few times. The same CDR3 can be traced to other DNA sequences in this sample. V is TRBV10-3 and J is TRBJ2-5; D not certain. The CDR3 extends over 12 amino acids. CDR1 is ENHRY, CDR2 SYGVKD, per germline. The V gene lost 6 bases and the J gene lost 1 base, with 6 bases spanning the gap. This CDR3 reads CAISPGQETQYF. The CDR3 bases are TGTGCCATCAGCCCGGGCCAAGAGACCCAGTACTTC.

The V call is TRBV9, the J call TRBJ1-2; D not certain. Germline V gene sequence: CDR1 SGDLS, CDR2 YYNGEE. V was clipped by 6 bases and J by 5 bases, with 11 bases between them. CDR3 length: 12 residues. CDR3 in amino acids: CASTLTGYGYTF. The CDR3 DNA is TGTGCCAGCACCTTGACTGGTTATGGCTACACCTTC.

V gene TRBV7-9 combines with J gene TRBJ2-1, with a possible D match to TRBD1 (6 bases). V was pared by 6 bases and J by 10 bases, with 16 bases between. The CDR3 has 13 amino acids. Germline V gene lookup returns CDR1 SEHNR and CDR2 FQNEAQ (reference sequence). The CDR3 bases are TGTGCCAGCAGTTTCACAGGGATTTGGGAGCAGTTCTTC. Translating gives CASSFTGIWEQFF. The full variable domain, completed using reference TRBV7-9 and TRBJ2-1, is DTGVSQNPRHKITKRGQNVTFRCDPISEHNRLYWYRQTLGQGPEFLTYFQNEAQLEKSRLLSDRFSAERPKGSFSTLEIQRTEQGDSAMYLCASSFTGIWEQFFGPGTRLTVL.

The chain links TRBV28 to TRBJ1-2, with D possibly TRBD1 on 5 matching bases. V lost 5 bases to trimming and J lost 8 bases, with 21 bases between them. Germline CDR1 is MDHEN and CDR2 is SYDVKM. The CDR3 is 15 residues long. The CDR3 bases are TGTGCCAGCAGTCTCTTGGGGCCACCTAACGGGGGCTACACCTTC. It codes for CASSLLGPPNGGYTF.

The chain joins TRBV30 to TRBJ1-2; 8 bases fit TRBD1. The CDR3 is 13 residues long. J gave up 8 bases and V 1 base, and 6 bases lay outside the gene matches. Per the germline V gene, CDR1 is GTSNPN and CDR2 is SVGIG (reference sequence). The CDR3 protein is CAWSASTGVGYTF. The DNA of the CDR3 is TGTGCCTGGAGTGCTTCGACAGGGGTAGGCTACACCTTC.

The rearrangement joins TRBV5-5 to TRBJ2-3; tentative D call: TRBD2 (6 bases). In germline, CDR1 is SGHKS, CDR2 YYEKEE (reference sequence). V lost 6 bases to trimming and J lost 7 bases, with 15 bases between them. This CDR3 is 13 amino acids long. CDR3 amino acids: CASKDGGRNTQYF. The CDR3 DNA reads as TGTGCCAGCAAGGACGGGGGTCGTAATACGCAGTATTTT.

This clone came up once. J is TRBJ2-6 and V is TRBV10-3; D not certain. The CDR3 runs 13 residues. V shed 10 bases and J shed 0 bases, with 7 bases lying between them. In germline, CDR1 is ENHRY, CDR2 SYGVKD. The CDR3 nucleotides are TGTGCCACCGCGGTCTCTGGGGCCAACGTCCTGACTTTC. It translates to CATAVSGANVLTF.

The chain carries TRBV29-1 and TRBJ2-2; 12 positions agree with TRBD2. Looked up from germline, CDR1 is SQVTM and CDR2 is ANQGSEA. V lost 7 bases, J lost 2 bases, and 11 bases stayed unmatched. The CDR3 length is 17 residues. The CDR3 sequence is CSAATSGGLLNTGELFF. For the CDR3, the DNA is TGCAGCGCCGCGACTAGCGGGGGACTCCTCAACACCGGGGAGCTGTTTTTT.

The chain joins TRBV27 to TRBJ2-1; D possibly corresponds to TRBD2 (5 bases). CDR1 is MNHEY and CDR2 is SMNVEV in the germline V gene (reference sequence). This CDR3 has 9 residues. V shed 11 bases and J shed 15 bases, with 14 bases lying between them. This chain's CDR3 is CAPCVAGFF. Written as DNA, the CDR3 is TGTGCCCCGTGCGTCGCGGGGTTCTTC.

This clone showed up just a few times. CDR3 DNA: TGTGCCAGCAGCCAAAACCTGCCCCAGCCCCAGCATTTT. Protein product: CASSQNLPQPQHF. J is TRBJ1-5 and V is TRBV6-6; D is undetermined. The CDR3 loop spans 13 amino acids. Germline V CDR1 and CDR2: MNHNY, SVGAGI (reference sequence). V was cut by 6 bases and J by 7 bases, with 13 bases left in between.